This TCR beta chain originates from a study of blood T cell repertoires in COVID-19 (dated by TCRdb to 2018 to 2021). Study-level background: The collaborator samples originated in the United States, Italy and Spain and spanned the acute and convalescent phases of COVID-19. Nearly every sample came with metadata listing a de-identified subject ID, COVID-19 status, age in years and sex. The samples were drawn from two sources: the first 160 participants of the ongoing ImmuneRACE study, and 1,254 subjects contributed by 6 global collaborators. A freely available public database, intended as a resource for researchers studying the immune response to SARS-CoV-2, is where the repertoires were released. The prospective study material was composed of cDNA or gDNA derived from T cells, B-cell-depleted T cells, or PBMCs. Where available, HLA class I and class II types were taken from metadata supplied by the sample provider and were not determined by assay-based typing. Subjects who had been exposed to COVID-19, were actively infected with it, or had recovered from it provided the deeply sampled blood TCRbeta repertoires that made up the dataset.

Broader findings and caveats from the paper: The amount of clinical and demographic metadata varied by source and participant and was provided uncurated.

The germline V gene encodes CDR1 SGHDN and CDR2 FVKESK. Including cysteine and phenylalanine, the CDR3 has 14 amino acids. The retained sequence is limited to the CDR3, 42 bases, with the frame set at the first base. V lost 4 bases and J lost 5 bases; the stretch between them is 9 bases long. A note on this clone: Its antigen is not yet known. No clone much larger than this one lies a single base away; base qualities are absent.

Enrolling through a virtual design, the prospective study's participants ranged in age from roughly 18 to 95 years and lived across roughly 23 United States geographic areas. In the prospective study, participants were assigned to cohorts based on the clinical history participants reported in a screening survey and a study questionnaire. For ImmuneRACE Cohort 3, a participant was defined as recovered based on two consecutive negative NP/OP PCR tests, clearance by a healthcare professional, or resolution of symptoms. Mobile phlebotomists in the prospective study collected whole blood, serum and a nasopharyngeal or oropharyngeal swab from every participant. Additional blood draws and questionnaires over an approximately two-month period could optionally be provided by prospective study participants. Before DNA extraction, prospective study blood samples were shipped either frozen or at room temperature.

The immunoSEQ Assay, a bias-controlled multiplex PCR, was used to amplify TCRbeta CDR3 regions from genomic DNA. Per the source publication's procedure: The number of nucleated cells in each sample was estimated by amplification of reference gene primers within the assay. Sequence reads were collapsed and filtered to measure the absolute abundance of every unique TCRbeta CDR3 rearrangement. For each sample, productive Simpson clonality was calculated by taking the square root of Simpson's diversity index across productive rearrangements. TCRdb carries this immuneACCESS record with in-frame sequences only. Its versions omit some clonotypes, under half of them owing to an unresolved V gene in the studies checked, with the rest unexplained. The V and J calls and clone size come from that table; D and trimming were worked out from the DNA. Across this sample there are around 400,000 clones, with roughly 87% seen only once. Jointly, the top ten make up approximately 4.7% of the sample.

The source of this sequence is a woman in her forties or fifties who had recovered from COVID-19. The sample taken for sequencing was PBMCs or T cells enriched from blood (not recorded which). This chain is built from TRBV14 and TRBJ1-6; 6 matching bases give a weak D call of TRBD1. The encoded CDR3 is CASSRTADNSPLHF. The DNA sequence is TGTGCCAGCAGCCGGACAGCAGATAATTCACCCCTCCACTTT.